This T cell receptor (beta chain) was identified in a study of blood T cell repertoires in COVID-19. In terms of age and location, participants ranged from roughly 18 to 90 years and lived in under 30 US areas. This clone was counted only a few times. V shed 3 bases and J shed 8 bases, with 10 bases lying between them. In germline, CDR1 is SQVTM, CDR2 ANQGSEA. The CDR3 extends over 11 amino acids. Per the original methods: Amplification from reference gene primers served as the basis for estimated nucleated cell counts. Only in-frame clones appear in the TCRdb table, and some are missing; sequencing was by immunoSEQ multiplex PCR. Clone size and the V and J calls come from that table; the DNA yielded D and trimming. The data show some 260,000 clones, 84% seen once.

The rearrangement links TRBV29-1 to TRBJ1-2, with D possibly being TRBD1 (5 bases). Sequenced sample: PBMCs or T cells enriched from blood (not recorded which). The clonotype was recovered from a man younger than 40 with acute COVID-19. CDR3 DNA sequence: TGCAGCGTTGAGCAGGGACTGGGCTACACCTTC. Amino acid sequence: CSVEQGLGYTF.